The sequence of this T cell receptor (beta chain) was determined in a study of blood T cell repertoires in COVID-19. About the research overall: Samples taken during acute and convalescent COVID-19 were collected in the United States, Italy and Spain.

TCRdb's copy holds only in-frame clones and misses some; the assay was immunoSEQ multiplex PCR. Among fewer than 90,000 clones listed, around 89% were seen once. The ends were cut back, 3 bases at V and 6 bases at J, with 12 bases in the middle. The CDR3 is 13 amino acids. Germline loops: CDR1 KGHSH, CDR2 LQKENI. V and J are TRBV18 and TRBJ2-7; D possibly corresponds to TRBD1 (7 bases). Specimen: peripheral blood. The receptor was derived from a man aged 55 to 70 with acute or convalescent COVID-19. The CDR3: CASSPRGQSEQYF. CDR3 DNA: TGTGCCAGCTCACCGCGGGGACAGAGCGAGCAGTACTTC.